The TCR beta chain described here comes from a study of blood T cell repertoires in COVID-19. Produced via immunoSEQ multiplex PCR; TCRdb's table is partial and in-frame only. The profile shows around 350,000 clones, more than 75% of them singletons. CDR1 is LNHDA, CDR2 SQIVND, per germline (reference sequence). With 2 bases removed from V and 9 bases from J, the gap between germline ends came to 11 bases. This CDR3 is 13 amino acids long. The J gene is TRBJ2-1, the V gene TRBV19; a possible D gene is TRBD1 (5 bases). The TCR comes from a human donor in a cohort sampled during active COVID-19. Sequencing input: peripheral blood. CDR3 in DNA: TGTGCCAGTAGTATATGGGGCTTCTCTGAGCAGTTCTTC. Translating it yields CASSIWGFSEQFF. The full variable domain, its missing parts supplied by reference TRBV19 and TRBJ2-1, is DGGITQSPKYLFRKEGQNVTLSCEQNLNHDAMYWYRQDPGQGLRLIYYSQIVNDFQKGDIAEGYSVSREKKESFPLTVTSAQKNPTAFYLCASSIWGFSEQFFGPGTRLTVL.